This TCR delta chain was profiled in a study of γδ T cells in repeated Plasmodium falciparum infection. Background on the study: Donors were malaria-exposed Malian children or age- and gender-matched Australian children. Over roughly 600 days, donors received four mosquito-bite P. falciparum NF54 infections. Some Malian samples span acute malaria episodes; others come from no-transmission periods. The study, taken as a whole, reports: Repeated controlled infections reportedly drove waves of new clonotype selection in Vdelta2-negative, mostly Vdelta1+, gammadelta repertoires.

Bulk repertoires came from Vgamma9/Vdelta2+ or Vdelta2-negative gammadelta T cells flow-sorted from PBMC. TCRdb reapplied CATT to the multiplex PCR reads. The data show roughly 93,000 delta-chain clones, under 1.5% seen once. This clone was detected only a few times. Antigen specificity is unknown. TCRdb's protein for this DNA is that of a much larger clone and differs from the translation at residue 15, likely a read error; the protein shown is the DNA translation. Germline lookup yields CDR1 GEAIGNYY and CDR2 EKD. This CDR3 has 17 amino acids. Here the V gene is TRDV2, but the J gene went uncalled; the table's TRDD3 call for D was not verified on the DNA. The clonotype was recovered from a pool of human donors (malaria-infected and uninfected, not separated). The sequenced sample consisted of gamma-delta T cells from blood. The CDR3 nucleotides read TGTGCCTGTGACACCGGAAGGTTTCTTTGGGACACCCGACAGACGTTTTTC. It translates to CACDTGRFLWDTRQTFF.